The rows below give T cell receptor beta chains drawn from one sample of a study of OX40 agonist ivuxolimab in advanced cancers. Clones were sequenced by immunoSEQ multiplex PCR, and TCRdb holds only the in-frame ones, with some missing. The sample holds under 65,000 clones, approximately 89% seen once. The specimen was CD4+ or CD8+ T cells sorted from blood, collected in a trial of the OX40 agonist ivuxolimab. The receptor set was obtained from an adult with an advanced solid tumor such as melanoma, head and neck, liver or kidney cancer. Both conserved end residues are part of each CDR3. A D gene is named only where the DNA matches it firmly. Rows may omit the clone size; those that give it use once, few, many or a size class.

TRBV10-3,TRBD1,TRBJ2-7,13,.,CAIPGQGVHEQYF,TGTGCCATCCCGGGACAGGGGGTCCACGAGCAGTACTTC
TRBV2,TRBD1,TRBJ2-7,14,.,CASSEGTGSYEQYF,TGTGCCAGCAGTGAAGGGACAGGATCTTACGAGCAGTACTTC
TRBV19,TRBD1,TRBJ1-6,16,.,CASSIIGQGLHSPLHF,TGTGCCAGTAGTATTATAGGACAGGGCCTTCATTCACCCCTCCACTTT
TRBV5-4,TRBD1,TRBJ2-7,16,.,CASSSDPGQGSYEQYF,TGTGCCAGCAGCTCAGACCCGGGACAGGGATCCTACGAGCAGTACTTC
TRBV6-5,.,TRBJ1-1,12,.,CASSYAGAEAFF,TGTGCCAGCAGTTACGCAGGGGCTGAAGCTTTCTTT
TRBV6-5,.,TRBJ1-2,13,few,CASSLAIRDGYTF,TGTGCCAGCAGTTTAGCGATAAGGGATGGCTACACCTTC
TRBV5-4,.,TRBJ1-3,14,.,CASSLDGSGNTIYF,TGTGCCAGCAGCCTGGACGGCTCTGGAAACACCATATATTTT
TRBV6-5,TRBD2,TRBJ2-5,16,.,CASSYTLAGAGETQYF,TGTGCCAGCAGTTACACCCTAGCGGGGGCGGGGGAGACCCAGTACTTC
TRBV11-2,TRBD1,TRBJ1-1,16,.,CASSTRQGERDTEAFF,TGTGCCAGCAGCACTAGACAGGGGGAAAGGGACACTGAAGCTTTCTTT
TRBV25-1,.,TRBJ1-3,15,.,CASSDPAVSGNTIYF,TGTGCCAGCAGTGATCCGGCGGTCTCTGGAAACACCATATATTTT